This T cell receptor beta chain was found in a study of identical twins' blood T cells. Study outcomes and limitations: Out-of-frame TCRbeta clonotypes reportedly had markedly more similar V usage in twins than unrelated donors.

One entry per CDR3 protein, called by TCRdb with MiXCR from the 5' RACE reads. The sample yields a few hundred thousand distinct CDR3 sequences, 25% to 35% seen once. Reared together, all three twin pairs probably met the same infectious agents and vaccines. In the case of this clonotype: Its cognate antigen is unknown.

This CDR3 comprises 21 residues. V gave up 5 bases and J gave up 4 bases, with 30 bases separating them. This receptor was taken from a woman between 18 and 55 years old in good health. The rearrangement uses TRBV12-3 or TRBV12-4 and TRBJ1-6; D not certain. The specimen sequenced was PBMCs. The CDR3 sequence: CASSPLLYTRTESPYNSPLHF. Written as DNA, the CDR3 is TGTGCCAGCAGTCCTTTACTTTACACCCGGACGGAGTCCCCTTATAATTCACCCCTCCACTTT.